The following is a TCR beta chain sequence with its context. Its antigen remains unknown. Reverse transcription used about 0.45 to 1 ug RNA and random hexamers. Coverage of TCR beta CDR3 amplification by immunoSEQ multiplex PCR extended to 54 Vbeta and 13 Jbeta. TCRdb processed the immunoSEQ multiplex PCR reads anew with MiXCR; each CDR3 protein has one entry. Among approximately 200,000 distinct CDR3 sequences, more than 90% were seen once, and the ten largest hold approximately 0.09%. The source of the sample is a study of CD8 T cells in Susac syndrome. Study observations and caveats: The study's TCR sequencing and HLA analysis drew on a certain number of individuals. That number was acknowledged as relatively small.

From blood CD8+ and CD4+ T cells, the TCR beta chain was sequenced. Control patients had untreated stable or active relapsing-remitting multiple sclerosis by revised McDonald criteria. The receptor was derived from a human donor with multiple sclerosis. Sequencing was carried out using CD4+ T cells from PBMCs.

This CDR3 reads CASSLGIRGPTDTQYF. The CDR3 DNA reads as TGTGCCAGCAGCTTAGGGATCAGGGGACCGACAGATACGCAGTATTTT. The chain links TRBV13 to TRBJ2-3; D might be TRBD1 (6 bases). In germline, CDR1 is PRHDT, CDR2 FYEKMQ (reference sequence). V lost 0 bases, J lost 3 bases, and 13 bases lay in between. This CDR3 contains 16 residues.